This is a list of T cell receptor beta chains from one sample in a study of blood T cell repertoires in COVID-19. The protocol was immunoSEQ multiplex PCR, while the TCRdb copy is restricted to in-frame clones and leaves out a portion. The repertoire holds some 99,000 clones, with about nine tenths as singletons. Sequenced: peripheral blood. The receptors here all came from a human donor in a cohort sampled during active COVID-19. Both conserved end residues are trimmed from each CDR3. Each record gives: V gene, J gene, D gene, CDR3 protein. D genes are given only for firm matches.

V: TRBV2; J: TRBJ1-4; D: NA; CDR3: ASSQGIGEKLF
V: TRBV11-2; J: TRBJ2-3; D: NA; CDR3: ASSSLTSLGTQY
V: TRBV29-1; J: TRBJ2-1; D: NA; CDR3: SVVPRGSYNEQF
V: TRBV4-3; J: TRBJ2-2; D: NA; CDR3: ASSQDLWRASADTGELF
V: TRBV4-1; J: TRBJ1-2; D: TRBD1; CDR3: ASSQEKSGGVANYGYT
V: TRBV3-1/TRBV3-2; J: TRBJ2-6; D: NA; CDR3: ASSQVRRTTGANVLT
V: TRBV6-5; J: TRBJ2-7; D: NA; CDR3: ASRAGNTHSYEQY
V: TRBV12-3/TRBV12-4; J: TRBJ1-6; D: TRBD1; CDR3: ASRDRDSPLH
V: TRBV3-1/TRBV3-2; J: TRBJ1-2; D: NA; CDR3: ASSLRTGSGYT
V: TRBV19; J: TRBJ2-2; D: NA; CDR3: ASSLKWTVPTGELF
V: TRBV4-1; J: TRBJ2-7; D: NA; CDR3: ASSQEQTQSGYEQY
V: TRBV2; J: TRBJ1-1; D: TRBD1; CDR3: ASREDRVATEAF
V: TRBV3-1/TRBV3-2; J: TRBJ1-2; D: NA; CDR3: ASSQRGSLGYT
V: TRBV6-1; J: TRBJ1-2; D: NA; CDR3: ASSELLGGNYGYT
V: TRBV5-1; J: TRBJ2-6; D: NA; CDR3: ASSLETGVLT
V: TRBV5-4; J: TRBJ2-2; D: NA; CDR3: ASSLLLQGGDTGELF
V: TRBV7-2; J: TRBJ2-5; D: TRBD2; CDR3: ASSKWRGVETQY
V: TRBV19; J: TRBJ2-5; D: NA; CDR3: ASQTYTGTQY
V: TRBV6-6; J: TRBJ1-6; D: NA; CDR3: ASSFKAGDSPLH
V: TRBV7-2; J: TRBJ2-3; D: NA; CDR3: ASSFDSSTDTQY
V: TRBV7-9; J: TRBJ2-7; D: TRBD1; CDR3: ASSLARQGHTEY
V: TRBV6-1; J: TRBJ2-4; D: TRBD1; CDR3: ASSVRTGLAKNIQY
V: TRBV6-2/TRBV6-3; J: TRBJ2-7; D: TRBD2; CDR3: ASSSGTRVNEQY
V: TRBV5-1; J: TRBJ2-5; D: TRBD1; CDR3: ASSLGDRGRGETQY
V: TRBV6-5; J: TRBJ2-1; D: TRBD2; CDR3: ASSPHLAGGREQF
V: TRBV29-1; J: TRBJ2-3; D: NA; CDR3: SGWPIASTDTQY
V: TRBV4-3; J: TRBJ1-2; D: NA; CDR3: ASSQGPANYGYT
V: TRBV27; J: TRBJ2-3; D: TRBD1; CDR3: ASSPGQGRDTQY
V: TRBV7-3; J: TRBJ2-3; D: TRBD2; CDR3: ASSLMGLDPPDTQY
V: TRBV25-1; J: TRBJ1-5; D: TRBD1; CDR3: ASSSNRGGQPQH
V: TRBV2; J: TRBJ2-5; D: TRBD1; CDR3: ASRTDRAETQY
V: TRBV6-5; J: TRBJ1-4; D: NA; CDR3: ASTGALNEKLF
V: TRBV7-2; J: TRBJ2-7; D: NA; CDR3: ASSRGRGNHEQY
V: TRBV28; J: TRBJ2-7; D: NA; CDR3: ASSSGTQKGLYEQY
V: TRBV24-1; J: TRBJ1-1; D: NA; CDR3: ATSDPSPGGEAF
V: TRBV19; J: TRBJ1-1; D: NA; CDR3: ASIPGGRSEAF
V: TRBV25-1; J: TRBJ2-2; D: TRBD1; CDR3: ASRGQGNTGELF